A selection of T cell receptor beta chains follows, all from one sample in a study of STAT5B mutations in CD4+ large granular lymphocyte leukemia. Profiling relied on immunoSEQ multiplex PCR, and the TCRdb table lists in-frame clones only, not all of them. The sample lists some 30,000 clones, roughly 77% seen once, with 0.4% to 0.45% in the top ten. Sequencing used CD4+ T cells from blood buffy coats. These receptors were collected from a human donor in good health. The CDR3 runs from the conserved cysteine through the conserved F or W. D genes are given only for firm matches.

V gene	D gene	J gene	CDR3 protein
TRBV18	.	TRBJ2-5	CASSRELAVETQYF
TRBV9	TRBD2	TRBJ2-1	CASSLFASGGGNEQFF
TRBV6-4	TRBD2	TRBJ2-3	CATATSGASSDTQYF
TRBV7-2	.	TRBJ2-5	CASSLGSAKETQYF
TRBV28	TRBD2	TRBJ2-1	CASSLWRGANNEQFF
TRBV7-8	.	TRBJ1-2	CASSLAQGGYGYTF
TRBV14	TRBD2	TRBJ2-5	CASSPLGGGGPSKETQYF
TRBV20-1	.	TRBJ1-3	CSAFNQALYF
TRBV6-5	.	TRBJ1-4	CASSYSGASDEKLFF
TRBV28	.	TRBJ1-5	CASSLSQTPLFQPQHF
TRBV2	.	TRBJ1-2	CASSVSENYGYTF
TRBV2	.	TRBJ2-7	CASSDPGGTTSSYEQYF
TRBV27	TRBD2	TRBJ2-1	CASLGGLSYNEQFF
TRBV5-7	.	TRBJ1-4	CASSLFRADMATNEKLFF
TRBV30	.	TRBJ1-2	CAWTVGGANYGYTF
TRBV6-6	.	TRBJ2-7	CASSYSSQSYEQYF
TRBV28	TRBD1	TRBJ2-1	CASSRPLDRPEQFF
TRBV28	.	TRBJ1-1	CASRSVNTEAFF
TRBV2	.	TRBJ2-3	CASRQADTQYF
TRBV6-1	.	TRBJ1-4	CASRQESTNEKLFF
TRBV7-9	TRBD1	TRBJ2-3	CASSDRGQGDTQYF
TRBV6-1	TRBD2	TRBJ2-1	CASSEAPSGGYNEQFF
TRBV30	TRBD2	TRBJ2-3	CAWSGDSGGDPTQYF
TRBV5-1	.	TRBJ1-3	CASSLASSGNTIYF
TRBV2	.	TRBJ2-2	CASYRDANTGELFF
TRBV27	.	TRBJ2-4	CASSLGVFKNIQYF
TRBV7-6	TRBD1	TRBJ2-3	CASSLEGQGRTDTQYF
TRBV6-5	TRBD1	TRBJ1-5	CASSRGQASNQPQHF
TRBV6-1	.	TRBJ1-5	CASSAGYSNQPQHF
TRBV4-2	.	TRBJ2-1	CASSQEGQGGGEQFF
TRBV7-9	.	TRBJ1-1	CASSSSGRANTEAFF
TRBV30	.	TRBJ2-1	CAWGGGLRNEQFF
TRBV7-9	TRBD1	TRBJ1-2	CASSLGMGQGDGYTF
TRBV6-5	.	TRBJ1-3	CASSSRLFSGNTIYF
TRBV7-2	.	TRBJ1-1	CASSLVAGAGNTEAFF
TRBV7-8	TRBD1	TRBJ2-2	CASSLVGQDTGELFF
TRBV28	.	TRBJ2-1	CASSLLRQGKNPGLALRQFF
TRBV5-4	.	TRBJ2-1	CASSLVGAWEQFF
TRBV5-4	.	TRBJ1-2	CASSSERNTGRGYTF
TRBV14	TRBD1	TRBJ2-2	CASSHRGRYTGELFF
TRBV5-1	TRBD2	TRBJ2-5	CASSLGPSGSQETQYF
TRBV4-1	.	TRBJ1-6	CASSQDLGVGQVNSPLHF
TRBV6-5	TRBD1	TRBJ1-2	CASRGNRGPHYGYTF
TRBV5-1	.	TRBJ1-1	CASSLWGGNTEAFF
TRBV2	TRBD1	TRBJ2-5	CASSGQARETQYF
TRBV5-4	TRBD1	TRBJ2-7	CASSPGTAASYEQYF
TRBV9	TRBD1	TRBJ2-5	CASSGPDREWQETQYF
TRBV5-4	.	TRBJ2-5	CASGEGGGEETQYF
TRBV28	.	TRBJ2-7	CASSLGAIGHEQYF
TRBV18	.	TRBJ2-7	CASSPRGDEQYF
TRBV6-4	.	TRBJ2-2	CASSERLAGHTGELFF
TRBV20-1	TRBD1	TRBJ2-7	CSAGTGVQYF
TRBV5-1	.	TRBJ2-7	CASSLEGAGEQYF
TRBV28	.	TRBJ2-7	CASSRAVGVGYEQYF
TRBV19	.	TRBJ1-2	CASSTDSYGYTF
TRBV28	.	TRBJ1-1	CATLGGPGNTEAFF
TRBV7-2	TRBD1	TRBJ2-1	CASSYGQGNVNEQFF
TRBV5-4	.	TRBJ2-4	CASSHGGKNIQYF
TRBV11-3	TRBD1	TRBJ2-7	CASSPGQGTHEQYF